This TCR beta chain was documented in a study of T cell changes during pregnancy in multiple sclerosis. Profiling relied on immunoSEQ multiplex PCR, and the TCRdb table lists in-frame clones only, not all of them. The table includes 55,000 to 75,000 clones, under 95% detected once. Deletions cut 6 bases from V and 2 bases from J, with 14 bases between. There are 15 residues in the CDR3. Looked up from germline, CDR1 is MDHEN and CDR2 is SYDVKM. This clonotype was sampled from a female donor with multiple sclerosis, enrolled in a pregnancy study. This chain joins TRBV28 and TRBJ2-4; tentatively, D is TRBD1 (5 bases). Sequenced here: CD8+ T cells from peripheral blood mononuclear cells, sampled in the second trimester of pregnancy. The CDR3 is CASSAVRASKNIQYF. The DNA of the CDR3 is TGTGCCAGCAGCGCCGTCAGGGCTTCCAAAAACATTCAGTACTTC. Looking up the rest from reference TRBV28 and TRBJ2-4 gives the full variable domain: DVKVTQSSRYLVKRTGEKVFLECVQDMDHENMFWYRQDPGLGLRLIYFSYDVKMKEKGDIPEGYSVSREKKERFSLILESASTNQTSMYLCASSAVRASKNIQYFGAGTRLSVL.